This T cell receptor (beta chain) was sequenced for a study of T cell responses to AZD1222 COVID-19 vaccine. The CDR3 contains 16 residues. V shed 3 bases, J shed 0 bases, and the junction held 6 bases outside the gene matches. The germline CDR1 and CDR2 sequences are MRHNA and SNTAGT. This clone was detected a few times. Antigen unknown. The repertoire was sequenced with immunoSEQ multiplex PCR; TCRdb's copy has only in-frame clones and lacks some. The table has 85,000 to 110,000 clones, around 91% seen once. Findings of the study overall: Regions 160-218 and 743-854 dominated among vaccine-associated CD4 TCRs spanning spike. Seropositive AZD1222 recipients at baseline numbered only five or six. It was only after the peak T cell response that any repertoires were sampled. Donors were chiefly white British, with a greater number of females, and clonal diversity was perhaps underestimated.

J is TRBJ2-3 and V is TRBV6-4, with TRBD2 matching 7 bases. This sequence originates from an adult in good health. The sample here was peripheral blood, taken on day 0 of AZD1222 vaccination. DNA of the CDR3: TGTGCCAGCAGTGAAGCGAGCGGGGCTAGCACAGATACGCAGTATTTT. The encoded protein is CASSEASGASTDTQYF.